Below are 30 T cell receptor beta chains sequenced from a single sample in a study of OX40 agonist ivuxolimab in advanced cancers. TCRdb's copy holds only in-frame clones and misses some; the assay was immunoSEQ multiplex PCR. This table holds about 50,000 clones, approximately 90% found once. Sequencing used CD4+ or CD8+ T cells sorted from blood, obtained in a trial of the OX40 agonist ivuxolimab. The receptor source for this set is an adult with an advanced solid tumor such as melanoma, head and neck, liver or kidney cancer.

The chain joins TRBV2 to TRBJ2-5; TRBD1 or TRBD2 may be the D gene (5 bases each). This CDR3 region has 14 residues. CDR1 SNHLY and CDR2 FYNNEI come from the germline V gene. The V gene lost 3 bases and the J gene lost 0 bases, with 8 bases spanning the gap. This CDR3 reads CASSDGGYQETQYF. CDR3 bases: TGTGCCAGCAGTGATGGGGGTTACCAAGAGACCCAGTACTTC.

V gene TRBV27 combines with J gene TRBJ2-3; possibly TRBD1 or TRBD2 for D (6 bases each). The germline V gene has CDR1 MNHEY and CDR2 SMNVEV (reference sequence). V was clipped by 4 bases and J by 4 bases, with 15 bases between them. The CDR3 has 15 amino acids. The chain's CDR3 is CASSWTGANADTQYF. The CDR3 DNA reads as TGTGCCAGCAGTTGGACGGGGGCTAACGCAGATACGCAGTATTTT.

The genes are TRBV27 and TRBJ2-2; unclear D gene. Germline loops: CDR1 MNHEY, CDR2 SMNVEV (reference sequence). The V end was cut by 8 bases, the J end by 4 bases, with 14 bases between. The CDR3 spans 14 residues. The DNA of the CDR3 is TGTGCCAGCGGCCGAGCCCCGGGCACCGGGGAGCTGTTTTTT. Translated: CASGRAPGTGELFF.

This chain joins TRBV18 and TRBJ2-3; 7 nucleotides align to TRBD1. Germline CDR1 KGHSH, CDR2 LQKENI. J was trimmed by 2 bases and V by 3 bases; bases with no gene match: 20. The CDR3 is 20 residues long. The CDR3 is CASSPMGQPALTTSTDTQYF. CDR3 bases: TGTGCCAGCTCACCGATGGGACAGCCCGCACTAACAACCTCCACAGATACGCAGTATTTT.

The rearrangement joins TRBV5-1 to TRBJ1-1; D possibly corresponds to TRBD1 (6 bases). The CDR3 covers 12 residues. Trimming took off 2 bases at V and 5 bases at J, with 7 bases between the two ends. CDR1 and CDR2 (germline): SGHRS, YFSETQ. CDR3 coding DNA: TGCGCCAGCAGCTTACAGGGTACTGAAGCTTTCTTT. Residues: CASSLQGTEAFF.

The V call is TRBV11-3, the J call TRBJ1-3; D is ambiguous. CDR1 and CDR2 from the germline V gene are SGHNT and YENEEA. The CDR3 extends over 16 amino acids. Trimming took 3 bases from V and 3 from J, leaving 15 bases between them. The CDR3 DNA is TGTGCCAGCAGCTTTCCAGCCACCTACTTTGGAAACACCATATATTTT. Its translation is CASSFPATYFGNTIYF.

Turning to this clone: Other nucleotide sequences from this sample produce the same CDR3. The chain recombines TRBV27 with TRBJ2-3; D is unclear. Trimming left V 2 bases short and J 2 bases short, with 8 bases between. Germline CDR1 MNHEY, CDR2 SMNVEV (reference sequence). The CDR3 contains 14 residues. The CDR3: CASSLVSHTDTQYF. DNA for the CDR3: TGTGCCAGCAGTTTAGTTAGTCACACAGATACGCAGTATTTT.

The rearrangement links TRBV7-9 to TRBJ2-6; D not certain. Germline V CDR1 and CDR2: SEHNR, FQNEAQ (reference sequence). The CDR3 has 12 amino acids. With 10 bases removed from V and 4 bases from J, the gap between germline ends came to 8 bases. This chain's CDR3 is CAILRGANVLTF. CDR3 in DNA: TGTGCCATCTTACGCGGGGCCAACGTCCTGACTTTC.

This clone was picked up one time. The chain combines TRBV27 with TRBJ1-4; TRBD1 is a possible D gene (6 bases). Trimming left V 6 bases short and J 14 bases short, with 22 bases between. Germline-derived CDR1 and CDR2 are MNHEY and SMNVEV (reference sequence). The CDR3 has 14 residues. The CDR3 reads CASRPHGTKEGLFF. The CDR3 DNA reads as TGTGCCAGCAGACCGCACGGGACAAAGGAGGGCCTGTTTTTT.

This chain joins TRBV27 and TRBJ1-1; D call uncertain. The CDR3 loop spans 12 amino acids. Germline V gene lookup returns CDR1 MNHEY and CDR2 SMNVEV (reference sequence). V dropped 6 bases and J dropped 5 bases, with 10 bases sitting between them. The CDR3 DNA follows: TGTGCCAGCAGACCCGGACCTACTGAAGCTTTCTTT. Protein sequence: CASRPGPTEAFF.

In nucleotides, the CDR3 is TGCGCCAGCAGTTTGACACCAATAAACTATAATTCACCCCTCCACTTT. Its protein product is CASSLTPINYNSPLHF. The V gene is TRBV10-2, the J gene TRBJ1-6; the D is unclear. Germline assignment: CDR1 WSHSY and CDR2 SAAADI. Trimming cost V 5 bases and J 3 bases, with 14 bases left between them. The CDR3 consists of 16 residues.

This chain uses TRBV4-1 with TRBJ1-1; 7 bases map to TRBD1. Unmatched junction bases numbered 4, after V lost 0 bases and J lost 3 bases. Germline CDR1 MGHRA, CDR2 YSYEKL. The CDR3 spans 15 residues. CDR3 coding DNA: TGCGCCAGCAGCCAAGATGTCAGGGGGTACACTGAAGCTTTCTTT. Translated: CASSQDVRGYTEAFF.

V is TRBV27 and J is TRBJ2-1; the D is unclear. The germline V gene has CDR1 MNHEY and CDR2 SMNVEV (reference sequence). This CDR3 spans 13 amino acids. Trimming removed 9 bases from V and 0 bases from J, with 9 bases in between. CDR3 loop: CASSYSSYNEQFF. The CDR3 DNA is TGTGCCAGTAGCTATAGCTCCTACAATGAGCAGTTCTTC.

J is TRBJ2-3 and V is TRBV27, with 14 bases fitting TRBD2. The length of the CDR3 is 17 residues. V lost 6 bases to trimming and J lost 3 bases; unmatched junction nucleotides: 8. Germline values: CDR1 MNHEY, CDR2 SMNVEV (reference sequence). The CDR3 region has the DNA TGTGCCAGCAGAAGACTAGCGGGGGGGCCGGTGACAGATACGCAGTATTTT. As protein: CASRRLAGGPVTDTQYF.

The chain combines TRBV7-7 with TRBJ2-1; 7 positions match TRBD2. With V trimmed by 5 bases and J by 9 bases, 13 bases remained unmatched. Looked up from germline, CDR1 is SSHAT and CDR2 is FNYEAQ (reference sequence). The CDR3 extends over 15 amino acids. In nucleotides, the CDR3 is TGTGCCAGCAGCGCCCATTTCGGACTAGAGTCTGAGCAGTTCTTC. Amino acid sequence: CASSAHFGLESEQFF.

The chain combines TRBV5-6 with TRBJ1-5, with a weak D call TRBD1 (5 bases). This CDR3 contains 15 residues. V lost 4 bases to trimming and J lost 2 bases, with 13 bases between them. The V gene's germline CDR1 is SGHDT and CDR2 YYEEEE. The CDR3 DNA is TGTGCCAGCAGCCTGGGACGGGCTCGCAATCAGCCCCAGCATTTT. Translation gives CASSLGRARNQPQHF.

The rearrangement joins TRBV29-1 to TRBJ1-1; TRBD1 might be the D (6 bases). The germline CDR1 and CDR2 sequences are SQVTM and ANQGSEA. V was cut by 0 bases and J by 5 bases, with 7 bases left in between. This CDR3 has 12 amino acids. CDR3 sequence reads: CSVEEGATEAFF. CDR3 in DNA: TGCAGCGTTGAAGAGGGGGCGACTGAAGCTTTCTTT. Full variable domain (rest looked up from reference TRBV29-1 and TRBJ1-1): SAVISQKPSRDICQRGTSLTIQCQVDSQVTMMFWYRQQPGQSLTLIATANQGSEATYESGFVIDKFPISRPNLTFSTLTVSNMSPEDSSIYLCSVEEGATEAFFGQGTRLTVV.

Within the sample, this clone is medium-sized. The CDR3 spells CASSDSGVSEAFF. The CDR3 nucleotides read TGTGCCAGCAGTGACTCGGGTGTAAGTGAAGCTTTCTTT. J is TRBJ1-1 and V is TRBV6-4; D remains ambiguous. The germline V gene has CDR1 MRHNA and CDR2 SNTAGT. The CDR3 extends over 13 amino acids. V was clipped by 0 bases and J by 7 bases, with 9 bases between them.

Of note for this clone: Other DNA sequences from this sample encode an identical CDR3 as well. The chain carries TRBV4-3 and TRBJ2-7; D may match TRBD1 or TRBD2 (5 bases each). The CDR3 covers 16 residues. Germline V gene data show CDR1 as LGHNA and CDR2 as YSLEER. V lost 1 base and J lost 2, with 15 bases in between. CDR3 DNA: TGCGCCAGCAGCCAAGGCTTGGGGGATAGCACCTACGAGCAGTACTTC. Amino acids: CASSQGLGDSTYEQYF.

The chain has TRBV15 and TRBJ2-1; perhaps TRBD2 as D (5 bases). V was trimmed by 1 base and J by 4 bases, leaving 11 bases between them. Germline-derived CDR1 and CDR2 are LNHNV and YYDKDF (reference sequence). The CDR3 runs 15 residues. The CDR3 reads CATSRGVPGYNEQFF. CDR3 DNA: TGTGCCACCAGCAGAGGGGTCCCGGGGTACAATGAGCAGTTCTTC. The whole variable domain, remainder taken from reference TRBV15 and TRBJ2-1, is DAMVIQNPRYQVTQFGKPVTLSCSQTLNHNVMYWYQQKSSQAPKLLFHYYDKDFNNEADTPDNFQSRRPNTSFCFLDIRSPGLGDTAMYLCATSRGVPGYNEQFFGPGTRLTVL.

The chain combines TRBV27 with TRBJ2-1; D is undetermined. The V gene lost 5 bases and the J gene lost 7 bases, with 15 bases spanning the gap. The CDR3 runs to 14 residues. Germline loops: CDR1 MNHEY, CDR2 SMNVEV (reference sequence). The chain's CDR3 is CASSPFLRDNEQFF. The CDR3 DNA follows: TGTGCCAGCAGTCCATTTCTAAGGGATAATGAGCAGTTCTTC.

The V gene is TRBV19, the J gene TRBJ2-1, with TRBD1 as a possible D gene (6 bases). Per germline, CDR1 LNHDA and CDR2 SQIVND (reference sequence). The CDR3 loop spans 12 amino acids. The V gene lost 6 bases and the J gene lost 5 bases, with 8 bases spanning the gap. The CDR3 is CASRGHNNEQFF. The CDR3 DNA reads TGTGCCAGTAGGGGACATAACAATGAGCAGTTCTTC.

The gene calls are TRBV30 and TRBJ2-7; D is unclear. This CDR3 contains 12 residues. The V end was cut by 7 bases, the J end by 4 bases, with 14 bases between. CDR1 and CDR2 (germline): GTSNPN, SVGIG (reference sequence). CDR3 nucleotide sequence: TGTGCCTTGGTCCCTACCCCTTACGAGCAGTACTTC. Translating gives CALVPTPYEQYF.

CDR3 region: CASSERGGTQGLTDTQYF. In DNA form, the CDR3 reads TGTGCCAGCAGTGAAAGGGGGGGCACTCAGGGACTCACAGATACGCAGTATTTT. V gene TRBV6-1 combines with J gene TRBJ2-3; D might be TRBD2 (7 bases). The CDR3 consists of 18 residues. V shed 2 bases and J shed 2 bases, with 20 bases lying between them. Per germline, CDR1 MNHNS and CDR2 SASEGT.

The chain combines TRBV12-5 with TRBJ2-1, with D possibly being TRBD2 (5 bases). CDR3 size: 16 residues. The V end was cut by 1 base, the J end by 7 bases, with 17 bases between. CDR1 is LGHNT, CDR2 FRNRAP, per germline. CDR3 in amino acids: CASGLDLDYHYNEQFF. In DNA form, the CDR3 reads TGTGCTAGTGGTTTGGACCTCGACTATCATTATAATGAGCAGTTCTTC. The full variable domain, rest sourced from reference TRBV12-5 and TRBJ2-1, is DARVTQTPRHKVTEMGQEVTMRCQPILGHNTVFWYRQTMMQGLELLAYFRNRAPLDDSGMPKDRFSAEMPDATLATLKIQPSEPRDSAVYFCASGLDLDYHYNEQFFGPGTRLTVL.

This clone was observed once. The chain combines TRBV5-1 with TRBJ1-2, with TRBD1 identical over 10 bases. The V gene end was trimmed by 4 bases and the J gene end by 2 bases; junction bases not matched to a gene: 2. Germline CDR1 and CDR2: SGHRS and YFSETQ. The CDR3 sequence is 14 residues long. The CDR3 bases are TGCGCCAGCAGCACGGGACAGGGGAACTATGGCTACACCTTC. Its protein is CASSTGQGNYGYTF.

The chain employs TRBV27 and TRBJ2-7; TRBD1 matches 8 bases. The CDR3 length is 14 residues. The germline gives CDR1 MNHEY, CDR2 SMNVEV (reference sequence). The V and J ends lost 6 bases and 2 bases, in that order; junction bases with no gene match: 6. CDR3 DNA sequence: TGTGCCAGCAGCAGTCAACAGGGGGCCTACGAGCAGTACTTC. Amino acids: CASSSQQGAYEQYF.

J is TRBJ1-1 and V is TRBV19, with a possible D match to TRBD1 (5 bases). Germline lookup yields CDR1 LNHDA and CDR2 SQIVND (reference sequence). The V end was cut by 6 bases, the J end by 0 bases, with 11 bases between. CDR3 size: 14 residues. In nucleotides, the CDR3 is TGTGCCAGTAGCCAGAGGGGTGTGAACACTGAAGCTTTCTTT. It codes for CASSQRGVNTEAFF.

This chain uses TRBV7-8 with TRBJ2-7; a weak D match, TRBD1 (6 bases). The V and J ends lost 0 bases and 0 bases respectively, with 12 bases between them. The CDR3 has 16 amino acids. Germline assignment: CDR1 SGHVS and CDR2 FQNEAQ. CDR3 in amino acids: CASSLAAGALSYEQYV. The CDR3 nucleotides are TGTGCCAGCAGCTTAGCGGCAGGGGCCCTCTCCTACGAGCAGTACGTC.

The chain recombines TRBV28 with TRBJ1-2; TRBD1 might be the D (5 bases). The germline gives CDR1 MDHEN, CDR2 SYDVKM. Between the trimmed V and J ends, which lost 3 bases and 4 bases, there was a span of 9 bases. This CDR3 region has 13 residues. CDR3 sequence (DNA): TGTGCCAGCAGTTTTCAGGGCACCTATGGCTACACCTTC. It translates to CASSFQGTYGYTF.